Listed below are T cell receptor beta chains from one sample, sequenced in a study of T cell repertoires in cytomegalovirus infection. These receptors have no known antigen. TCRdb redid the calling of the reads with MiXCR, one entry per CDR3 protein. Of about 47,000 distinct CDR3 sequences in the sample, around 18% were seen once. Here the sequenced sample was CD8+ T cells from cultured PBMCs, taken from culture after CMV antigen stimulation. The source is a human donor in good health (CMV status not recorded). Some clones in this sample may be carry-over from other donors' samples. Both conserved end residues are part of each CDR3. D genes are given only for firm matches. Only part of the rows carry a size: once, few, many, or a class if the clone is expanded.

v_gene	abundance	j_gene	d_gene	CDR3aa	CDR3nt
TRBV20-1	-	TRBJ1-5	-	CSARDFRSTNQPQHF	TGCAGTGCTAGAGATTTTCGCAGTACCAATCAGCCCCAGCATTTT
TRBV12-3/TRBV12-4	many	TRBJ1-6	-	CASSLIGGGSPLHF	TGTGCCAGCAGCCTCATTGGGGGAGGTTCACCCCTCCACTTT
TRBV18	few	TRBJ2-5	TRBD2	CASSPPAAGGETQYF	TGTGCCAGCTCACCACCGGCGGCGGGAGGGGAGACCCAGTACTTC
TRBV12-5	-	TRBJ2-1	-	CASGSPASSSYNEQFF	TGTGCTAGTGGTTCCCCTGCCTCGAGCTCCTACAATGAGCAGTTCTTC
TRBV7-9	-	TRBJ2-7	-	CASSHSLQIEQYF	TGTGCCAGCAGCCATAGCTTACAGATCGAGCAGTACTTC
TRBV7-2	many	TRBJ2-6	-	CASSSQSGANVLTF	TGTGCCAGCAGCTCTCAGTCTGGGGCCAACGTCCTGACTTTC
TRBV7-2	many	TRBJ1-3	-	CASSLAAAPTGNTIYF	TGTGCCAGCAGCTTAGCCGCAGCGCCTACTGGAAACACCATATATTTT
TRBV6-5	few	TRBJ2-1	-	CASSYSEGGGIYNEQFF	TGTGCCAGCAGTTACTCGGAGGGGGGAGGGATCTACAATGAGCAGTTCTTC
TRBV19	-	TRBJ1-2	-	CASSIDGRPADGYTF	TGTGCCAGTAGTATAGATGGGAGGCCGGCGGATGGCTACACCTTC
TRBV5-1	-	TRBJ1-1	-	CASSWGGGTEAFF	TGCGCCAGCAGCTGGGGGGGGGGGACTGAAGCTTTCTTT
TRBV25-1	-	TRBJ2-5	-	CASRPGGQETQYF	TGTGCCAGCCGGCCAGGAGGGCAAGAGACCCAGTACTTC
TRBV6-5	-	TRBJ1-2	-	CASSYFEGDYGYTF	TGTGCCAGCAGTTACTTCGAGGGGGACTATGGCTACACCTTC
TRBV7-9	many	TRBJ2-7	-	CASSFSQTYEQYF	TGTGCCAGCAGCTTTTCTCAAACCTACGAGCAGTACTTC
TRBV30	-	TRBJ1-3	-	CAWSVDGFSGSTIYF	TGTGCCTGGAGTGTAGATGGATTCTCTGGAAGCACCATATATTTT
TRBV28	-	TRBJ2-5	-	CASMNGGTSETQYF	TGTGCCAGCATGAATGGGGGGACGTCTGAGACCCAGTACTTC
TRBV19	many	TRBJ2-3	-	CASSPQGRTDTQYF	TGTGCCAGTAGTCCCCAGGGGCGGACAGATACGCAGTATTTT
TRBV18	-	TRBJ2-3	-	CASSPEGLASDTQYF	TGTGCCAGCTCACCCGAGGGGCTAGCCTCAGATACGCAGTATTTT
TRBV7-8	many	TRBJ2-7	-	CASSLAMGALGYEQYF	TGTGCCAGCAGCTTAGCGATGGGGGCTCTAGGCTACGAGCAGTACTTC
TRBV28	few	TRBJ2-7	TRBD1	CASSLLRTGGSYEQYF	TGTGCCAGCAGTTTGCTCCGGACAGGGGGTTCCTACGAGCAGTACTTC
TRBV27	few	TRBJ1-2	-	CASSFLGASANYGYTF	TGTGCCAGCAGTTTTTTGGGGGCCTCAGCTAACTATGGCTACACCTTC
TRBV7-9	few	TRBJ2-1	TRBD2	CASSDLAGLYNEQFF	TGTGCCAGCAGCGATTTAGCGGGGCTATACAATGAGCAGTTCTTC
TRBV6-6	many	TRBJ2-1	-	CASTVSSYNEQFF	TGTGCCAGCACAGTGAGCTCCTACAATGAGCAGTTCTTC
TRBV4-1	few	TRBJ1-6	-	CASSQDLMSGISLHF	TGCGCCAGCAGCCAAGATCTTATGAGCGGGATATCCCTCCACTTT
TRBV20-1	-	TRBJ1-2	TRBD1	CSALTGQGGYGYTF	TGCAGTGCCCTCACCGGACAGGGTGGCTATGGCTACACCTTC
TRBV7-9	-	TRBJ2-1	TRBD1	CASSPPGTIGTGDNEQFF	TGTGCCAGCAGCCCGCCCGGCACTATCGGGACAGGGGACAATGAGCAGTTCTTC
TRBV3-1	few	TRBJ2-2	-	CASSQEAGRRIGELFF	TGTGCCAGCAGCCAAGAGGCAGGGCGGAGGATCGGGGAGCTGTTTTTT
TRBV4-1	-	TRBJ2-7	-	CASSQDLGIGGGAYEQCF	TGCGCCAGCAGCCAAGATCTAGGAATAGGAGGGGGCGCCTACGAGCAGTGCTTC
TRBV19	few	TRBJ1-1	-	CASGDPEAFF	TGTGCCAGTGGGGACCCTGAAGCTTTCTTT
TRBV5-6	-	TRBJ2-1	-	CASSLALNYNEQFF	TGTGCCAGCAGCTTGGCTCTGAACTACAATGAGCAGTTCTTC
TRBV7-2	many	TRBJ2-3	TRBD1	CASSSIRTGITDTQYF	TGTGCCAGCAGCAGCATAAGGACAGGTATCACAGATACGCAGTATTTT
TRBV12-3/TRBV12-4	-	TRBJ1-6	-	CASSSSSREGSSYNSPLHF	TGTGCCAGCAGTTCCAGCTCCAGGGAGGGGAGCTCCTATAATTCACCCCTCCACTTT
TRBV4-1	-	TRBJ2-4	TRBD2	CASSQDRGTSQLQYF	TGCGCCAGCAGCCAAGATAGAGGGACTAGCCAACTTCAGTACTTC
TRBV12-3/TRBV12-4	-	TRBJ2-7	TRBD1	CASSLFDRGREQYF	TGTGCCAGCAGTTTATTTGACAGGGGGAGGGAGCAGTACTTC
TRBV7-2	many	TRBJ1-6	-	CASSLGLRTVANSPLHF	TGTGCCAGCAGCTTAGGGTTAAGGACAGTGGCTAATTCACCCCTCCACTTT
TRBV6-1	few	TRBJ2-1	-	CASSEQQGYEQFF	TGTGCCAGCAGTGAACAACAGGGCTATGAGCAGTTCTTC
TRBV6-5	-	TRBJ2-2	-	CASSYHVTSQGTLWELFF	TGTGCCAGCAGTTACCATGTTACCTCACAGGGAACTCTCTGGGAGCTGTTTTTT
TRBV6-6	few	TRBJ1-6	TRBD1	CASSNFGTASGSPLHF	TGTGCCAGCAGCAATTTCGGGACAGCCTCTGGGTCACCCCTCCACTTT
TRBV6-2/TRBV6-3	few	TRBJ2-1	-	CASSPDSHEQFF	TGTGCCAGCAGCCCCGACAGTCATGAGCAGTTCTTC
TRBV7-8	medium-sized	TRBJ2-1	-	CASSLLAGSKFNEQFF	TGTGCCAGCAGCTTATTGGCGGGGAGCAAATTCAATGAGCAGTTCTTC
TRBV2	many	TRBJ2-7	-	CASRGTYEQYF	TGTGCCAGCAGGGGGACCTACGAGCAGTACTTC
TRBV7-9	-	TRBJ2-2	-	CASSSGLTGELFF	TGTGCCAGCAGCTCAGGGCTGACCGGGGAGCTGTTTTTT
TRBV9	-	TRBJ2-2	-	CASSVGSTGRFSGELFF	TGTGCCAGCAGCGTAGGGTCGACAGGCCGGTTTTCCGGGGAGCTGTTTTTT
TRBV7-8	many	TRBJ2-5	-	CASSLVGEAETQYF	TGTGCCAGCAGCTTAGTCGGGGAGGCGGAGACCCAGTACTTC
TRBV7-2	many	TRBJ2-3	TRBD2	CASSFRLAGGPTDTQYF	TGTGCCAGCAGCTTCCGACTAGCGGGGGGGCCCACAGATACGCAGTATTTT
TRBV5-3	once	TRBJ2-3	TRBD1	CASSLGTGGAGTQYF	TGTGCCAGCAGCTTGGGGACAGGGGGCGCGGGGACGCAGTATTTT
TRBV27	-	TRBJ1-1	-	CASSGAALNTEAFF	TGTGCCAGCAGCGGGGCGGCCCTGAACACTGAAGCTTTCTTT
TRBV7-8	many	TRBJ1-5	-	CASSLVAGEDQPQHF	TGTGCCAGCAGCTTAGTTGCAGGGGAAGATCAGCCCCAGCATTTT
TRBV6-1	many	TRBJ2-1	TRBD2	CASSEVLGTGGKNEQFF	TGTGCCAGCAGTGAAGTACTGGGTACGGGAGGGAAGAATGAGCAGTTCTTC
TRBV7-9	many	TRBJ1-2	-	CASSPRGAMGYGYTF	TGTGCCAGCAGCCCCCGGGGGGCGATGGGCTATGGCTACACCTTC
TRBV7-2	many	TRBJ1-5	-	CASSLIDMSGQPQHF	TGTGCCAGCAGCTTAATCGACATGTCAGGTCAGCCCCAGCATTTT
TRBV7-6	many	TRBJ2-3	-	CASSLGGFTDTQYF	TGTGCCAGCAGCTTAGGGGGTTTCACAGATACGCAGTATTTT
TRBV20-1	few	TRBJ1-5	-	CSASPTLWPQHF	TGCAGTGCTAGTCCTACCCTTTGGCCCCAGCATTTT
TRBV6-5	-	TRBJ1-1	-	CASSYGGVETEAFF	TGTGCCAGCAGTTACGGTGGGGTCGAGACTGAAGCTTTCTTT
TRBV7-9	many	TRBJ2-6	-	CASSSQLSGANVLTF	TGTGCCAGCAGCTCGCAACTCTCTGGGGCCAACGTCCTGACTTTC
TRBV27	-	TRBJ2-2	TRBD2	CASSWTSADPGELFF	TGTGCCAGCAGTTGGACTAGCGCGGACCCCGGGGAGCTGTTTTTT
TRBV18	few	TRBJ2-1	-	CASSPQPGSSYNEQFF	TGTGCCAGCTCACCACAGCCAGGGAGCTCCTACAATGAGCAGTTCTTC
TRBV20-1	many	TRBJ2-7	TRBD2	CSVIKRERSEQYF	TGCAGTGTCATCAAGCGGGAGCGTTCCGAGCAGTACTTC
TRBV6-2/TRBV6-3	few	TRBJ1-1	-	CASSPAGGVSEAFF	TGTGCCAGCAGTCCCGCCGGGGGCGTATCTGAAGCTTTCTTT
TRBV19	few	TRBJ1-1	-	CASSTRGQWDTEAFF	TGTGCCAGTAGTACCCGCGGACAGTGGGACACTGAAGCTTTCTTT